This section outlines one T cell receptor beta chain sequence together with its context. What it binds is unknown. Here immunoSEQ multiplex PCR was the method, and the copy in TCRdb shows in-frame clones only, minus some. The sample lists 55,000 to 65,000 clones, around three quarters seen once, with 13% in the top ten. With 3 bases removed from V and 2 bases from J, the gap between germline ends came to 13 bases. The germline V gene encodes CDR1 SQVTM and CDR2 ANQGSEA. The CDR3 contains 14 residues. Tumor or blood genomic DNA was sequenced, with inputs of about 600 ng to 6,004 ng. This sample is drawn from a study of T cells in tumors after PD-1 blockade. Study context: No patient had prior checkpoint blockade, systemic immunosuppression, or radiotherapy within 4 weeks. During anti-PD-1 treatment, some patients continued daily vismodegib 150 mg.

Points from the study as a whole: Peripheral recruitment is suggested, as some novel exhausted tumor clones were in pre-treatment blood.

Sequencing used PBMCs, obtained before anti-PD-1 treatment. The chain is built from TRBV29-1 and TRBJ1-2, with TRBD1 as a possible D gene (6 bases). The TCR was taken from a human donor with basal cell carcinoma. CDR3 protein: CSVEERGGNYGYTF. CDR3 sequence (DNA): TGCAGCGTTGAGGAGCGAGGGGGAAACTATGGCTACACCTTC. Variable domain in full (rest from reference TRBV29-1 and TRBJ1-2): SAVISQKPSRDICQRGTSLTIQCQVDSQVTMMFWYRQQPGQSLTLIATANQGSEATYESGFVIDKFPISRPNLTFSTLTVSNMSPEDSSIYLCSVEERGGNYGYTFGSGTRLTVV.